This TCR beta chain was sequenced in a study of blood T cell repertoires in COVID-19. The protocol was immunoSEQ multiplex PCR, while the TCRdb copy is restricted to in-frame clones and leaves out a portion. In the table there are nearly 45,000 clones, approximately 85% of which are singletons. The CDR3 is made up of 14 amino acids. The V segment lost 2 bases and the J segment 6 bases; nucleotides outside the gene matches: 5. The germline CDR1 and CDR2 sequences are SGHNT and YYREEE (reference sequence). This clone was detected a few times. Material for sequencing was peripheral blood. The chain links TRBV5-4 to TRBJ2-7; 10 bases agree with TRBD1. The receptor's source is an elderly woman with acute or convalescent COVID-19. CDR3 residues: CASSLDRGQGEQYF. CDR3 DNA: TGTGCCAGCAGCTTAGACAGGGGGCAGGGCGAGCAGTACTTC.